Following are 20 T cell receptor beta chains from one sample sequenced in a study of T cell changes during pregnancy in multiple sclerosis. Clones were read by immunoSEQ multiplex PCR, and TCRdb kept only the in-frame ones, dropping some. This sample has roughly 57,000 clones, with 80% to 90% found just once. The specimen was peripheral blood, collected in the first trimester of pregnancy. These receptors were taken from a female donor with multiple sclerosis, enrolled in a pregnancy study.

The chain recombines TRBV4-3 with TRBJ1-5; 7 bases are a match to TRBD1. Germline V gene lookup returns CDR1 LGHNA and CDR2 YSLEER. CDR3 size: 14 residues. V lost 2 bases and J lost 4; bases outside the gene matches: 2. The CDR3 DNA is TGCGCCAGCAGCCAAAGACAGGGTAATCAGCCCCAGCATTTT. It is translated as CASSQRQGNQPQHF.

The CDR3 sequence: CSVGQGALGAFF. CDR3 in DNA: TGCAGCGTTGGACAGGGGGCGCTGGGAGCTTTCTTT. V usage is TRBV29-1 and J usage is TRBJ1-1; 10 bases are shared with TRBD1. Germline CDR1 and CDR2: SQVTM and ANQGSEA. Trimming at V came to 4 bases and at J to 10 bases, leaving 6 bases not matched to a gene. The CDR3 extends over 12 amino acids.

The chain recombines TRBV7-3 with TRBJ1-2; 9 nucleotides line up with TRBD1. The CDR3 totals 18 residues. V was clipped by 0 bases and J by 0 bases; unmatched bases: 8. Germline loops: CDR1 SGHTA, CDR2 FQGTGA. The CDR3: CASSLTGQGVLSNYGYTF. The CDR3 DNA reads TGTGCCAGCAGCTTAACGGGACAGGGCGTACTTTCTAACTATGGCTACACCTTC.

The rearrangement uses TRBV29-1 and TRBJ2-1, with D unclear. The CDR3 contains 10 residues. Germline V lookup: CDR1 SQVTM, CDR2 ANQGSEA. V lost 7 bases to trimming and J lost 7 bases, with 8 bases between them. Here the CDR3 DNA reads TGCAGCGGCAGGATAAATGAGCAGTTCTTC. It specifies CSGRINEQFF.

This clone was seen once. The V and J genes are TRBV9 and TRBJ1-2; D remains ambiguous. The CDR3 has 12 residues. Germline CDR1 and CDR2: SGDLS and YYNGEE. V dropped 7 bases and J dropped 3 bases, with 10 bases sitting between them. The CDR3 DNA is TGTGCCAGCCAAGCTCCTCACTATGGCTACACCTTC. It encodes CASQAPHYGYTF. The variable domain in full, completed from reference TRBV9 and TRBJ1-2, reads DSGVTQTPKHLITATGQRVTLRCSPRSGDLSVYWYQQSLDQGLQFLIQYYNGEERAKGNILERFSAQQFPDLHSELNLSSLELGDSALYFCASQAPHYGYTFGSGTRLTVV.

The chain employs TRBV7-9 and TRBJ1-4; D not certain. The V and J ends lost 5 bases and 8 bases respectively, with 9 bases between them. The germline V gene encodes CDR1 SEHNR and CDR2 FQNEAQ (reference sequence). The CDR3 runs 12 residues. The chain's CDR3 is CASSRGGEKLFF. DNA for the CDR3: TGTGCCAGCAGCCGTGGCGGCGAAAAACTGTTTTTT.

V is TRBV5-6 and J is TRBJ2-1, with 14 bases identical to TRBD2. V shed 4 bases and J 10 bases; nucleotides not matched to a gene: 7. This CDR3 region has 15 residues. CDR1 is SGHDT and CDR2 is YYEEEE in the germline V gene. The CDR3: CASSPGTSGGREQFF. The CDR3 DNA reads TGTGCCAGCAGCCCCGGGACTAGCGGGGGTAGAGAGCAGTTCTTC. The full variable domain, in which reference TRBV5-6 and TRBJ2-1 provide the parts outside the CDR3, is DAGVTQSPTHLIKTRGQQVTLRCSPKSGHDTVSWYQQALGQGPQFIFQYYEEEERQRGNFPDRFSGHQFPNYSSELNVNALLLGDSALYLCASSPGTSGGREQFFGPGTRLTVL.

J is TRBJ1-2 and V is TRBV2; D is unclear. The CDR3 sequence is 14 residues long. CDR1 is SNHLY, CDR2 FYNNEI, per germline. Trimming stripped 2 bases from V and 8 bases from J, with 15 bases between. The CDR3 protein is CASSERFAREGYTF. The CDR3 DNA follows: TGTGCCAGCAGTGAAAGGTTTGCCCGGGAGGGCTACACCTTC.

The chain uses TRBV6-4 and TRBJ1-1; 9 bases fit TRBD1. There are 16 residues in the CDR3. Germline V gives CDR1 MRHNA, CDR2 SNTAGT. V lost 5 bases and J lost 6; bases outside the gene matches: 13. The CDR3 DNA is TGTGCCAGCAGTCCTCGGGCGGGACAGGGTTTCGCTGAAGCTTTCTTT. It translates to CASSPRAGQGFAEAFF.

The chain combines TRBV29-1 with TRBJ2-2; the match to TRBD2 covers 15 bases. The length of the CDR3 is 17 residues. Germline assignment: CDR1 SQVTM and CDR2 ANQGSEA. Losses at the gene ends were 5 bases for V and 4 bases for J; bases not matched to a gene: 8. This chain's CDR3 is CSVRGLAGGEGTGELFF. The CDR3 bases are TGCAGCGTTCGAGGACTAGCGGGAGGGGAGGGCACCGGGGAGCTGTTTTTT.

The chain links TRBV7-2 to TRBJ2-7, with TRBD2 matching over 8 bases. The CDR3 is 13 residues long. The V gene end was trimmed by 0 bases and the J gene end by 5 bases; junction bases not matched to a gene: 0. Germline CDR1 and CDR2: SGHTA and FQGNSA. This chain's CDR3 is CASSLARGDEQYF. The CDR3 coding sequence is TGTGCCAGCAGCTTAGCGCGGGGGGACGAGCAGTACTTC.

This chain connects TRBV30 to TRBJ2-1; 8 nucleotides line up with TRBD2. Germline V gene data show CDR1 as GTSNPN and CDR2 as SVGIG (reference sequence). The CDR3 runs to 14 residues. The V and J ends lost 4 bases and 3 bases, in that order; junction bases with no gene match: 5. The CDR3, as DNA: TGTGCCTGGATGGCGGGAGGACTCTACAATGAGCAGTTCTTC. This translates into CAWMAGGLYNEQFF.

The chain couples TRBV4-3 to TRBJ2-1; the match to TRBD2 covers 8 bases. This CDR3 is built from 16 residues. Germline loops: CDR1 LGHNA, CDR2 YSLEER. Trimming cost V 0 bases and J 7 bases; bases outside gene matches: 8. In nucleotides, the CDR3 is TGCGCCAGCAGCCAAGAGGCGGGGGGTAGGGGAAATGAGCAGTTCTTC. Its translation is CASSQEAGGRGNEQFF.

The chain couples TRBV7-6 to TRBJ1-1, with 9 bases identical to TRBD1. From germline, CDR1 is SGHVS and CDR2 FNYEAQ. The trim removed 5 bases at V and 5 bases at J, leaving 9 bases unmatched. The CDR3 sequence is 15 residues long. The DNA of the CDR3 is TGTGCCAGCAGCATTAATACAGGGGGCTGGACTGAAGCTTTCTTT. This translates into CASSINTGGWTEAFF.

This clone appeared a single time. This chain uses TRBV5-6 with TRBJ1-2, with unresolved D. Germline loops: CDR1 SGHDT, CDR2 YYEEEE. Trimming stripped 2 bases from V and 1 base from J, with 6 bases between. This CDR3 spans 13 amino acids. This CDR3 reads CASSFYSNYGYTF. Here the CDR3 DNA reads TGTGCCAGCAGCTTCTACAGTAACTATGGCTACACCTTC.

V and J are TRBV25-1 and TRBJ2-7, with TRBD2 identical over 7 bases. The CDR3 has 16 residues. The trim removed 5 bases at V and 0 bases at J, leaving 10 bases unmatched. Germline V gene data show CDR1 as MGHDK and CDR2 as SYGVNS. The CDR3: CASSKAAAGSSYEQYF. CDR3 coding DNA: TGTGCCAGCAGTAAGGCGGCAGCGGGAAGCTCCTACGAGCAGTACTTC.

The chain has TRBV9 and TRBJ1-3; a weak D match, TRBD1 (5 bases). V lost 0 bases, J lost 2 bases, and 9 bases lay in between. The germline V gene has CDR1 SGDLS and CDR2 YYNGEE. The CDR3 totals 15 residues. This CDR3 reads CASSVEGAAGNTIYF. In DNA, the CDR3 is TGTGCCAGCAGCGTAGAAGGGGCAGCTGGAAACACCATATATTTT.

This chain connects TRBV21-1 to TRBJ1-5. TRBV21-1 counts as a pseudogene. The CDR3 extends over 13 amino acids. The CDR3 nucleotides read TGTGCCAGCAGCAATCGGGGTCTCAGGCCCCAGCATTTT. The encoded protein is CASSNRGLRPQHF.

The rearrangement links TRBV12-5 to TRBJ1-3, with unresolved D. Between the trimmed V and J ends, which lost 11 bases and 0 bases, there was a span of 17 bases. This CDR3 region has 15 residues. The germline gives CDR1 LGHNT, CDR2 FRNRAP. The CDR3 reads CAGRGDPDSGNTIYF. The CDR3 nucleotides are TGTGCTGGACGGGGTGATCCCGACTCTGGAAACACCATATATTTT.

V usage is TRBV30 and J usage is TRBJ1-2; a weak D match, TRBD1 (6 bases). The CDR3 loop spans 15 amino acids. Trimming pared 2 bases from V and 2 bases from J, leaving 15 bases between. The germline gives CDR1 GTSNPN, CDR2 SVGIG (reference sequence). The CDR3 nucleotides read TGTGCCTGGAGTCATCTGAGGGGACAAAACTATGGCTACACCTTC. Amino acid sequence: CAWSHLRGQNYGYTF.